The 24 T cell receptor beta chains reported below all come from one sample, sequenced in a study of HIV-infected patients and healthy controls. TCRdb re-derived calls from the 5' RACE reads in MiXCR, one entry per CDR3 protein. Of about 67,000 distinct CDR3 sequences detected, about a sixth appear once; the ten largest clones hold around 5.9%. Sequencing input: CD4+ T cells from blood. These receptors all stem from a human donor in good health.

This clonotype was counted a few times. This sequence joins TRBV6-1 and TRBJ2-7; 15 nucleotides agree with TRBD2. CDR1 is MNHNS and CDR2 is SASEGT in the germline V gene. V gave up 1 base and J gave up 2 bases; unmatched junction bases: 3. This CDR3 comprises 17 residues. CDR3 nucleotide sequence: TGTGCCAGCAGTGAAGTTAGGACTAGCGGGGGGGCCTACGAGCAGTACTTC. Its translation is CASSEVRTSGGAYEQYF.

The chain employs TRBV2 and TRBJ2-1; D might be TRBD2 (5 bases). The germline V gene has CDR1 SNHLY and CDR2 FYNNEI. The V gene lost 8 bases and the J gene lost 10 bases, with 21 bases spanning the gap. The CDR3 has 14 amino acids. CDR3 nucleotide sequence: TGTGCCAGCCATCTCGAGGTAGCGAGACCGGAGCAGTTCTTC. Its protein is CASHLEVARPEQFF.

The chain's CDR3 is CASSPGTGGDTEAFF. CDR3 nucleotides: TGTGCCAGCAGTCCCGGGACAGGGGGGGACACTGAAGCTTTCTTT. The chain has TRBV2 and TRBJ1-1, with TRBD1 matching over 11 bases. The CDR3 loop spans 15 amino acids. Looked up from germline, CDR1 is SNHLY and CDR2 is FYNNEI. Losses at the gene ends were 5 bases for V and 3 bases for J; bases not matched to a gene: 5.

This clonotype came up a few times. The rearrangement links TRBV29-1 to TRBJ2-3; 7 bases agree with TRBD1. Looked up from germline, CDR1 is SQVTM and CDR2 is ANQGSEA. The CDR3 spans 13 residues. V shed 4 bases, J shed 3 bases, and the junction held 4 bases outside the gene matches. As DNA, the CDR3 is TGCAGCGTTGCTCAACAGGGGACAGATACGCAGTATTTT. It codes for CSVAQQGTDTQYF.

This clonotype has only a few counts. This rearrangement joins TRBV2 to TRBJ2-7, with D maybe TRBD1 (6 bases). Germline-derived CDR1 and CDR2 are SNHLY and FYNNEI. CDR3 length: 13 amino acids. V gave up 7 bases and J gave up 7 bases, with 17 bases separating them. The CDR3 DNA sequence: TGTGCCAGCAACGGACAGAACCTACGAGAGCAGTACTTC. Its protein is CASNGQNLREQYF.

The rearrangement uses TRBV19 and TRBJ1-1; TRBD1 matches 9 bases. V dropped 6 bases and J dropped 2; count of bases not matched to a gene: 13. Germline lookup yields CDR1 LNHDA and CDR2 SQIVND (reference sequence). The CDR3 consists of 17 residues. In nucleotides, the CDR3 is TGTGCCAGTAGCCACGGACAGGGGAGACGATTCAACACTGAAGCTTTCTTT. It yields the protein CASSHGQGRRFNTEAFF.

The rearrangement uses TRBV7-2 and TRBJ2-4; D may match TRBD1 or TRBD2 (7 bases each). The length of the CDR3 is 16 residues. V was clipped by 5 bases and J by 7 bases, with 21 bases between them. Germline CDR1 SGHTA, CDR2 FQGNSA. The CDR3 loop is CASSPITLQGGNIQYF. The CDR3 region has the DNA TGTGCCAGCAGCCCTATCACCCTTCAGGGGGGGAACATTCAGTACTTC. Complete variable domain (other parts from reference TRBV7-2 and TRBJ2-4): GAGVSQSPSNKVTEKGKDVELRCDPISGHTALYWYRQSLGQGLEFLIYFQGNSAPDKSGLPSDRFSAERTGGSVSTLTIQRTQQEDSAVYLCASSPITLQGGNIQYFGAGTRLSVL.

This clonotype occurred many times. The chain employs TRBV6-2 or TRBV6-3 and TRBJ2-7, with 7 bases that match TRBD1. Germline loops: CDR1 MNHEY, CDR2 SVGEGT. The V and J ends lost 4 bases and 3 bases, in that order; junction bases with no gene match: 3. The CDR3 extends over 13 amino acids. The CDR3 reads CASSLNRGYEQYF. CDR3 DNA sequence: TGTGCCAGCAGTTTAAACAGGGGCTACGAGCAGTACTTC.

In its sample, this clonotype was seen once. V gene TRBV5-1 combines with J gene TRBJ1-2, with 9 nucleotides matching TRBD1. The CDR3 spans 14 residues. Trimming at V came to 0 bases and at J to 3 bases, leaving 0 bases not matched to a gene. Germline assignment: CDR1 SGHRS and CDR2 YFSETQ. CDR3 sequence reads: CASSLGTGDYGYTF. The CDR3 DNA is TGCGCCAGCAGCTTGGGGACAGGGGACTATGGCTACACCTTC.

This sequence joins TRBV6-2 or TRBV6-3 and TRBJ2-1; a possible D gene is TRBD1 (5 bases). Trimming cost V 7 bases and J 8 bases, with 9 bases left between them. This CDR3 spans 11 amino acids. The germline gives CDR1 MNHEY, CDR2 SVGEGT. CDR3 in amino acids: CASTQGYEQFF. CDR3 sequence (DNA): TGTGCCAGCACCCAGGGCTATGAGCAGTTCTTC.

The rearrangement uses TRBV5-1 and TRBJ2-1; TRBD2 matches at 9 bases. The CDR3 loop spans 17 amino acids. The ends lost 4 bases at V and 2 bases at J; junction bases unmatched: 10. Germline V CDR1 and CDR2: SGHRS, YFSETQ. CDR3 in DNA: TGCGCCAGCAGCCCATCGGCGGTAGCGGGGGCCTACAATGAGCAGTTCTTC. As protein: CASSPSAVAGAYNEQFF.

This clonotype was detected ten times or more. The CDR3 DNA is TGTGCCAGCAGTTTAGTACGGACGAACACTGAAGCTTTCTTT. Protein product: CASSLVRTNTEAFF. This chain uses TRBV28 with TRBJ1-1; D ambiguous. Trimming removed 2 bases at V and 1 base at J, with 8 bases between. The germline CDR1 and CDR2 sequences are MDHEN and SYDVKM. This CDR3 has 14 residues.

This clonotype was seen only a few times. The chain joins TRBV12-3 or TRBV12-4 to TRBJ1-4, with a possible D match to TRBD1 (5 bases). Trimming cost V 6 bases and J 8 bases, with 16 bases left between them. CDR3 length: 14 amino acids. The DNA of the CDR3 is TGTGCCAGCAGCAACAGGACGATTGGGGAAAAACTGTTTTTT. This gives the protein CASSNRTIGEKLFF.

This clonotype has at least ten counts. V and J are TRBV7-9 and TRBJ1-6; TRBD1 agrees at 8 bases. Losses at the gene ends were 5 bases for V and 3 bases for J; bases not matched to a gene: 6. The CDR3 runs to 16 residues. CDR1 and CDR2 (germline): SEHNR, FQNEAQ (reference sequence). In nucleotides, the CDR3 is TGTGCCAGCAGCCGCGGACAGGGCTTCTATAATTCACCCCTCCACTTT. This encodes CASSRGQGFYNSPLHF.

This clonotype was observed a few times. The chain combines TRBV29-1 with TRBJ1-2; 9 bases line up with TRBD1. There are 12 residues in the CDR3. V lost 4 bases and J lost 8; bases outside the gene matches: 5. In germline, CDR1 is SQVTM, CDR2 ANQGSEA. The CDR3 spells CSVGGQGKGYTF. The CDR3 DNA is TGCAGCGTTGGGGGACAGGGAAAGGGCTACACCTTC. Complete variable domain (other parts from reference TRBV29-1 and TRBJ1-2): SAVISQKPSRDICQRGTSLTIQCQVDSQVTMMFWYRQQPGQSLTLIATANQGSEATYESGFVIDKFPISRPNLTFSTLTVSNMSPEDSSIYLCSVGGQGKGYTFGSGTRLTVV.

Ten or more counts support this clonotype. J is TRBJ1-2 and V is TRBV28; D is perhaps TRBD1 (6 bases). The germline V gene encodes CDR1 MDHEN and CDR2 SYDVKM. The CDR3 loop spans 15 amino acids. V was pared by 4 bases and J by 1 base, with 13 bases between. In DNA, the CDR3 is TGTGCCAGCAGTTCTCAACAGGGATATAACTATGGCTACACCTTC. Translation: CASSSQQGYNYGYTF.

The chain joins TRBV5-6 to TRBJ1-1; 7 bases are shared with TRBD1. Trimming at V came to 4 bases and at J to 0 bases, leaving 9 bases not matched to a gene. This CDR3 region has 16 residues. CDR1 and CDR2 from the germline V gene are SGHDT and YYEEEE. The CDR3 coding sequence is TGTGCCAGCAGCCAATTACGGGACAGCTTGAACACTGAAGCTTTCTTT. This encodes CASSQLRDSLNTEAFF.

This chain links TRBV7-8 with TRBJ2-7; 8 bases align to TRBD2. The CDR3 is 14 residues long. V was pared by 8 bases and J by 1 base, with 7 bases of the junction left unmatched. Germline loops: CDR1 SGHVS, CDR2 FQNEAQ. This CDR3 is CASFSGMGSYEQYF. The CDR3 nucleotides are TGTGCCAGCTTTAGCGGGATGGGTTCCTACGAGCAGTACTTC. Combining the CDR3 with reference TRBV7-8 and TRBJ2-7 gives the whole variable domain GAGVSQSPRYKVAKRGQDVALRCDPISGHVSLFWYQQALGQGPEFLTYFQNEAQLDKSGLPSDRFFAERPEGSVSTLKIQRTQQEDSAVYLCASFSGMGSYEQYFGPGTRLTVT.

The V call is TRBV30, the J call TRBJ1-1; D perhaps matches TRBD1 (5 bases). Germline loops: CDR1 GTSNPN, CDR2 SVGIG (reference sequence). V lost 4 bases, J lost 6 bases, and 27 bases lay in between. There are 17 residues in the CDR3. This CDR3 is CAWTLPATGRYVAEAFF. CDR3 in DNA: TGTGCCTGGACGCTCCCCGCAACAGGTCGGTATGTCGCTGAAGCTTTCTTT.

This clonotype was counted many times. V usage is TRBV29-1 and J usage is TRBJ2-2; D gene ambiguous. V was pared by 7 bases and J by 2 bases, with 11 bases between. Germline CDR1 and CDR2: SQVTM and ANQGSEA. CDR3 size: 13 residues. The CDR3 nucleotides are TGCAGCGCTTCGACTGCAAACACCGGGGAGCTGTTTTTT. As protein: CSASTANTGELFF.

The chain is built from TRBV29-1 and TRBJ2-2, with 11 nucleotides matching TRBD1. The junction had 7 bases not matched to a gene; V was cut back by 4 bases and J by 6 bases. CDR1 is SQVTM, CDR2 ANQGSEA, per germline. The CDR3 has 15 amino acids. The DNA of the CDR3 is TGCAGCGTTGCCCCGGGACAGGGGGGTCCCGGGGAGCTGTTTTTT. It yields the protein CSVAPGQGGPGELFF.

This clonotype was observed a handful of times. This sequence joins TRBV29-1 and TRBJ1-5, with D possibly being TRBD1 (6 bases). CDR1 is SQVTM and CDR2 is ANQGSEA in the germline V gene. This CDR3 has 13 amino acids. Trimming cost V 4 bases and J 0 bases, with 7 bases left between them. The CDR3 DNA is TGCAGCGTTGGAGGGGGTAGCAATCAGCCCCAGCATTTT. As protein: CSVGGGSNQPQHF. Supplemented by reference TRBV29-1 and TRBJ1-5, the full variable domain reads SAVISQKPSRDICQRGTSLTIQCQVDSQVTMMFWYRQQPGQSLTLIATANQGSEATYESGFVIDKFPISRPNLTFSTLTVSNMSPEDSSIYLCSVGGGSNQPQHFGDGTRLSIL.

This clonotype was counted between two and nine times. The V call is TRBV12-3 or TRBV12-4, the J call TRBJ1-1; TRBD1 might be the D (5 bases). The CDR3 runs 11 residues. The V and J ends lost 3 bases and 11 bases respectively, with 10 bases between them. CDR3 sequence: CASSFRVAAFF. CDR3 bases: TGTGCCAGCAGTTTCAGGGTAGCGGCTTTCTTT.

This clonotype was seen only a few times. CDR3 coding DNA: TGTGCCAGCTCACCACCAGGGACCCCCCTCACCAATGAGCAGTTCTTC. Its protein is CASSPPGTPLTNEQFF. The V and J genes are TRBV18 and TRBJ2-1; D may be TRBD1 or TRBD2 (5 bases each). The V end was cut by 0 bases, the J end by 6 bases, with 15 bases between. In germline, CDR1 is KGHSH, CDR2 LQKENI. The CDR3 covers 16 residues.